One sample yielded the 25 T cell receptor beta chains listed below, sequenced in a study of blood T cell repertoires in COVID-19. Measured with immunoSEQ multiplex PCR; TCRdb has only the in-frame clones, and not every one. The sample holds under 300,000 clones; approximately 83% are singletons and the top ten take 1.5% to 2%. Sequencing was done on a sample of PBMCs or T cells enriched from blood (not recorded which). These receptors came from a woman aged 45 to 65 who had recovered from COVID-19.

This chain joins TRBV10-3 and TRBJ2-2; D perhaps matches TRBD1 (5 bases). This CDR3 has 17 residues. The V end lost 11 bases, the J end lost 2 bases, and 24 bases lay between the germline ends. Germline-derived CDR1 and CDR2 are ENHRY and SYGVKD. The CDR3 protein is CAARRTTQVRNTGELFF. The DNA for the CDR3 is TGTGCCGCCAGACGGACAACCCAGGTCAGAAACACCGGGGAGCTGTTTTTT.

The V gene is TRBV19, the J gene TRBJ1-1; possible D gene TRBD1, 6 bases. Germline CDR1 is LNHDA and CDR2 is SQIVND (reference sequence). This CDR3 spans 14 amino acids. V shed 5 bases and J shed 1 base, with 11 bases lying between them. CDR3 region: CASSAGQSNTEAFF. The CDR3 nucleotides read TGTGCCAGTAGTGCCGGACAGTCGAACACTGAAGCTTTCTTT.

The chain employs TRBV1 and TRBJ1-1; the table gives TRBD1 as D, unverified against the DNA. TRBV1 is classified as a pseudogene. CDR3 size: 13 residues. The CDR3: CTSSQRQNTEAFF. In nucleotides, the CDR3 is TGCACCAGCAGCCAGAGACAGAACACTGAAGCTTTCTTT.

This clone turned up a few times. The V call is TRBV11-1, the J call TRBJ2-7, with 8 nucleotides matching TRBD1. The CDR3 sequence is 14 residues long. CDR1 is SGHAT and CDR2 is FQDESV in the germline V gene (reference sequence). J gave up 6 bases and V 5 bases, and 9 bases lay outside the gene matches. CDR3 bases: TGTGCCAGCAGCCTCGGCAGGGGGCCCAGCGAGCAGTACTTC. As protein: CASSLGRGPSEQYF.

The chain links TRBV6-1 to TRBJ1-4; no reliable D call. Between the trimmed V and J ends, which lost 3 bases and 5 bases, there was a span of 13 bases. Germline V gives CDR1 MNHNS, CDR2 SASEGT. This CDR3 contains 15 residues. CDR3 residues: CASSEFLAENEKLFF. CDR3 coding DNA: TGTGCCAGCAGTGAGTTTCTTGCCGAGAATGAAAAACTGTTTTTT.

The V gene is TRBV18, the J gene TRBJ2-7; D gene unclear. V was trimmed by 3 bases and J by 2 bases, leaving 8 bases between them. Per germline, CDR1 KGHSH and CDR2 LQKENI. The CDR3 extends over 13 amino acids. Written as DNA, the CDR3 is TGTGCCAGCTCACCTCCGGAGACCTACGAGCAGTACTTC. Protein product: CASSPPETYEQYF.

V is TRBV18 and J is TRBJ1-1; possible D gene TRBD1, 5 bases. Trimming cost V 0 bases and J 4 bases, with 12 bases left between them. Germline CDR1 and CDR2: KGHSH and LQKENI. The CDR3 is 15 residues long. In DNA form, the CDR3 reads TGTGCCAGCTCACCACCAGCGGGGGGGACCACTGAAGCTTTCTTT. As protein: CASSPPAGGTTEAFF.

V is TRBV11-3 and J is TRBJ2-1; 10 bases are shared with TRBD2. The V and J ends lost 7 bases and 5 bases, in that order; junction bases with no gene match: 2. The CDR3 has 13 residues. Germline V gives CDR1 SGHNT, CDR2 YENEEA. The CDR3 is CASKAGGNNEQFF. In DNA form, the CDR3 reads TGTGCCAGCAAAGCGGGAGGGAACAATGAGCAGTTCTTC.

The CDR3: CASGLRGQGTEAFF. In DNA form, the CDR3 reads TGTGCCAGTGGCCTCAGGGGGCAGGGCACTGAAGCTTTCTTT. The rearrangement links TRBV19 to TRBJ1-1; TRBD1 matches at 8 bases. The CDR3 runs 14 residues. V shed 8 bases, J shed 4 bases, and the junction held 9 bases outside the gene matches. Germline V gives CDR1 LNHDA, CDR2 SQIVND (reference sequence).

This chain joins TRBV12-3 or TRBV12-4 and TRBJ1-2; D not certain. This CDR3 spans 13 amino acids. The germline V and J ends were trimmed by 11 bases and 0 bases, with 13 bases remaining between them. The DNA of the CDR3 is TGTGCCTCGGCCGGGGTTTCTAACTATGGCTACACCTTC. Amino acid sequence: CASAGVSNYGYTF.

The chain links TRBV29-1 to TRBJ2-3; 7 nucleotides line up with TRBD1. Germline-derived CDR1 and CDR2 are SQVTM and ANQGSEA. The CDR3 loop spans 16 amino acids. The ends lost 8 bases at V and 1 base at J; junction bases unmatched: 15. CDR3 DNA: TGCAGCCTTAGACGGGACAGTCCTTTAGGCACAGATACGCAGTATTTT. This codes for CSLRRDSPLGTDTQYF.

Here the CDR3 reads CASSDRGGNEKLFF. The CDR3 DNA sequence: TGTGCCAGTAGTGACAGGGGAGGGAATGAAAAACTGTTTTTT. The chain combines TRBV19 with TRBJ1-4; the match to TRBD1 covers 8 bases. The V and J ends lost 5 bases and 5 bases, in that order; junction bases with no gene match: 4. CDR3 size: 14 residues. The germline V gene encodes CDR1 LNHDA and CDR2 SQIVND (reference sequence).

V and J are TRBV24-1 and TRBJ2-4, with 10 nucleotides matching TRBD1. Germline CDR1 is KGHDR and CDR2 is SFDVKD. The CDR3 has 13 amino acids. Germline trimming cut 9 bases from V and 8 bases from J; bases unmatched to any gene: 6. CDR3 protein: CATGDRGNHIQYF. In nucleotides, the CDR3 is TGTGCCACCGGGGACAGGGGTAATCACATTCAGTACTTC.

The CDR3 is CASSEDRGFNYGYTF. CDR3 in DNA: TGTGCCAGCAGTGAAGACCGGGGTTTTAACTATGGCTACACCTTC. This sequence joins TRBV2 and TRBJ1-2, with no clear D. Trimming cost V 1 base and J 1 base, with 10 bases left between them. This CDR3 is built from 15 residues. The germline V gene has CDR1 SNHLY and CDR2 FYNNEI. Complete variable domain (other parts from reference TRBV2 and TRBJ1-2): EPEVTQTPSHQVTQMGQEVILRCVPISNHLYFYWYRQILGQKVEFLVSFYNNEISEKSEIFDDQFSVERPDGSNFTLKIRSTKLEDSAMYFCASSEDRGFNYGYTFGSGTRLTVV.

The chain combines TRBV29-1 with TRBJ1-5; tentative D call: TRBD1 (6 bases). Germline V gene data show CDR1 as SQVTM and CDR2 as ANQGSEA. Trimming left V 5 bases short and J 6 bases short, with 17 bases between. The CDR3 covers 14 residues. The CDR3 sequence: CSVRVQGMGQPQHF. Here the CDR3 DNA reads TGCAGCGTTAGGGTGCAGGGGATGGGTCAGCCCCAGCATTTT.

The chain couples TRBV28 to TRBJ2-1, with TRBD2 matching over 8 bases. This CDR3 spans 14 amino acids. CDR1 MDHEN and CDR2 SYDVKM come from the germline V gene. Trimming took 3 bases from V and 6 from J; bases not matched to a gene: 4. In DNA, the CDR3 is TGTGCCAGCAGTTTCAGCGGGAGTGGCAATGAGCAGTTCTTC. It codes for CASSFSGSGNEQFF.

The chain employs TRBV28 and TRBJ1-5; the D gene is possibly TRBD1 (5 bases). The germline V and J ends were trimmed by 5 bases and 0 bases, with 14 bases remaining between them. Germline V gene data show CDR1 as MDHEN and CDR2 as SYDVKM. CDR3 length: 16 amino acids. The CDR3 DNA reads TGTGCCAGCAGTGGGGGGGGAGGGAATAGCAATCAGCCCCAGCATTTT. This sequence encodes CASSGGGGNSNQPQHF.

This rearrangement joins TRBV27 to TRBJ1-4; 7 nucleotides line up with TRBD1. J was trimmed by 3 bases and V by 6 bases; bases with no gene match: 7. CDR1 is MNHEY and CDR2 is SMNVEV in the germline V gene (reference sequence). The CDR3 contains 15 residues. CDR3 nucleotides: TGTGCCAGCAGGTTGATGACAGGGTCTAATGAAAAACTGTTTTTT. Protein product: CASRLMTGSNEKLFF. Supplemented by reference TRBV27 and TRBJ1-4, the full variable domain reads EAQVTQNPRYLITVTGKKLTVTCSQNMNHEYMSWYRQDPGLGLRQIYYSMNVEVTDKGDVPEGYKVSRKEKRNFPLILESPSPNQTSLYFCASRLMTGSNEKLFFGSGTQLSVL.

The CDR3 protein is CASSPRQGGYEQYF. The DNA for the CDR3 is TGTGCCAGCAGTCCACGACAGGGCGGGTACGAGCAGTACTTC. The J gene is TRBJ2-7, the V gene TRBV27, with TRBD1 matching 7 bases. Germline V lookup: CDR1 MNHEY, CDR2 SMNVEV (reference sequence). V lost 5 bases, J lost 4 bases, and 8 bases stayed unmatched. This CDR3 comprises 14 residues.

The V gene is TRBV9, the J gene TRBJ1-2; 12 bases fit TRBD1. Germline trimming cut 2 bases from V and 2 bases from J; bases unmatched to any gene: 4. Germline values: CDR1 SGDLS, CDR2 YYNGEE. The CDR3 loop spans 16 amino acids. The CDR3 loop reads CASSVGGTGGNYGYTF. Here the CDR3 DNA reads TGTGCCAGCAGCGTCGGAGGGACAGGGGGCAACTATGGCTACACCTTC. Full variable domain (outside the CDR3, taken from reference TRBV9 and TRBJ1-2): DSGVTQTPKHLITATGQRVTLRCSPRSGDLSVYWYQQSLDQGLQFLIQYYNGEERAKGNILERFSAQQFPDLHSELNLSSLELGDSALYFCASSVGGTGGNYGYTFGSGTRLTVV.

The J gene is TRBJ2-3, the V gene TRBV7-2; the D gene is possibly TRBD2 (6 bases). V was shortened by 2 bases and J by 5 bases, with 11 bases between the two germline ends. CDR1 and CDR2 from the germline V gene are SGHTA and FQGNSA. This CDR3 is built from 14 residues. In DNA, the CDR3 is TGTGCCAGCAGCTTATCGCGGGACCGAGATACGCAGTATTTT. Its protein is CASSLSRDRDTQYF.

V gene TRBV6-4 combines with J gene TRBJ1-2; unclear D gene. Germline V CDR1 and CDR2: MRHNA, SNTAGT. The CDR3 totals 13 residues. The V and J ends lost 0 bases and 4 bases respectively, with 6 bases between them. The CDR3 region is CASSDSRGYGYTF. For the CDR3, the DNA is TGTGCCAGCAGTGACTCGAGAGGCTATGGCTACACCTTC.

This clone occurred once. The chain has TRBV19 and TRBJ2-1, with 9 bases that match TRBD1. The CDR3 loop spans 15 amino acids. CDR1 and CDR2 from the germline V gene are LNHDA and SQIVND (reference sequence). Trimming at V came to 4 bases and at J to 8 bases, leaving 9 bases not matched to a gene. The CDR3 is CASSTHRGRRDEQFF. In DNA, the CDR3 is TGTGCCAGTAGTACGCACAGGGGGCGCAGGGATGAGCAGTTCTTC.

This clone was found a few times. The CDR3 region is CASSVDGRGPDTQYF. CDR3 sequence (DNA): TGTGCCAGCAGCGTAGACGGCAGGGGCCCAGATACGCAGTATTTT. The rearrangement uses TRBV9 and TRBJ2-3, with D tentatively TRBD1 (6 bases). This CDR3 comprises 15 residues. Trimming stripped 0 bases from V and 4 bases from J, with 12 bases between. Germline V gives CDR1 SGDLS, CDR2 YYNGEE.

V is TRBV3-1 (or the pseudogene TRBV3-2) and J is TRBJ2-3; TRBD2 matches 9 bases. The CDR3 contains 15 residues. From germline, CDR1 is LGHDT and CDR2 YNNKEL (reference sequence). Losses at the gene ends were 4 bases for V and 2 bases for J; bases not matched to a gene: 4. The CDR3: CASSRSGRNTDTQYF. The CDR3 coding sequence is TGTGCCAGCAGCCGTAGCGGGAGAAACACAGATACGCAGTATTTT.